The source of this T cell receptor beta chain is a study of a mutant IDH1 vaccine in newly diagnosed glioma. Study summary: Males made up 62.5% and females approximately 38% of treated patients, whose mean age was roughly 40 years. Patients got radiotherapy, temozolomide, or both beforehand, and most got both. Whole-study results and caveats: Immune responses arising from the vaccine appeared in more than 90% of patients.

TCRdb's table, derived via immunoSEQ multiplex PCR, lists solely in-frame clones and lacks some. The repertoire holds some 95,000 clones, with just under 80% as singletons. Time point defined: baseline, week 1 (first vaccination visit). Treatment described: pre-vaccination baseline after standard-of-care therapy. CDR1 and CDR2 from the germline V gene are SGDLS and YYNGEE. This CDR3 has 13 amino acids. Trimming removed 4 bases at V and 5 bases at J, with 13 bases between. As to this clone: What it binds is not known.

The source of this sequence is a man aged 40-55 years with glioma. The input for sequencing was PBMCs, taken from a glioma patient treated with radiotherapy, temozolomide or both. The chain couples TRBV9 to TRBJ2-7; the D gene is possibly TRBD1 (6 bases). CDR3 sequence reads: CASSPRTVDEQYF. CDR3 in DNA: TGTGCCAGCAGCCCCCGGACAGTGGACGAGCAGTACTTC.